This T cell receptor beta chain was sequenced in a study of beta chain features in type 1 diabetes. Study observations and caveats: Still unanswered here is whether HLA type influences TCRB rearrangement. Type 1 diabetes patients had TCRB CDR3s that were shorter (moderately but significantly so) in all four CD4+ subsets.

Turning to this clone: Its antigen is not known.

Every bit of the isolated RNA underwent reverse transcription, so sequencing read expressed TCRB transcripts. Profiling relied on immunoSEQ multiplex PCR, and the TCRdb table lists in-frame clones only, not all of them. The table includes 160,000 or so clones, roughly 60% detected once. The CDR3 totals 15 residues. The chain links TRBV21-1 to TRBJ2-1; the table's D call, TRBD1, was not checked against the DNA. TRBV21-1 has pseudogene status. The sequence derives from a man under 40 with type 1 diabetes. Sequencing was performed on naive CD4+ T cells from blood. DNA for the CDR3: TGTGCCAGCGAGGGACAGGGAGGGTTAAACAATGAGCAGTTCTTC. Its translation is CASEGQGGLNNEQFF.